A single sample is the source of the 14 T cell receptor beta chains below, sequenced in a study of T cell changes during pregnancy in multiple sclerosis. The data were produced by immunoSEQ multiplex PCR, yet TCRdb's version contains in-frame clones alone and is incomplete. The sample yields tens of thousands of clones, around 92% seen once. Source: peripheral blood, taken in the third trimester of pregnancy. These receptors all stem from a female donor in good health, enrolled as a control in a pregnancy study.

The J gene is TRBJ1-2, the V gene TRBV28; 10 nucleotides agree with TRBD1. The V and J ends lost 2 bases and 2 bases, in that order; junction bases with no gene match: 5. Germline assignment: CDR1 MDHEN and CDR2 SYDVKM. The CDR3 is 16 amino acids. CDR3 protein: CASSLPGGQGNYGYTF. In nucleotides, the CDR3 is TGTGCCAGCAGTTTACCCGGGGGACAGGGGAACTATGGCTACACCTTC.

The V and J genes are TRBV28 and TRBJ2-1, with 12 bases identical to TRBD2. The CDR3 is made up of 17 amino acids. From germline, CDR1 is MDHEN and CDR2 SYDVKM. Losses at the gene ends were 6 bases for V and 4 bases for J; bases not matched to a gene: 10. CDR3 bases: TGTGCCAGCAGGAATTCCCCCGGGACTAGCGGGTACAATGAGCAGTTCTTC. Translated: CASRNSPGTSGYNEQFF.

This rearrangement joins TRBV28 to TRBJ1-1; D may be TRBD1 (6 bases). CDR1 is MDHEN and CDR2 is SYDVKM in the germline V gene. The CDR3 runs to 13 residues. V was clipped by 5 bases and J by 5 bases, with 12 bases between them. The DNA of the CDR3 is TGTGCCAGCAGTCCCCACAGGGTTACTGAAGCTTTCTTT. This codes for CASSPHRVTEAFF.

J is TRBJ1-1 and V is TRBV2; D remains ambiguous. This CDR3 has 10 amino acids. The V and J ends lost 7 bases and 7 bases respectively, with 7 bases between them. The germline CDR1 and CDR2 sequences are SNHLY and FYNNEI. CDR3 nucleotides: TGTGCCAGCAATGGAGTTGAAGCTTTCTTT. This gives the protein CASNGVEAFF.

Here the CDR3 reads CASRLQGHTGELFF. CDR3 DNA sequence: TGTGCCAGCAGACTGCAGGGGCACACCGGGGAGCTGTTTTTT. The V gene is TRBV2, the J gene TRBJ2-2; TRBD1 is a possible D gene (6 bases). CDR1 SNHLY and CDR2 FYNNEI come from the germline V gene. This CDR3 region has 14 residues. V lost 6 bases and J lost 3, with 11 bases in between.

This clone was seen once. J is TRBJ2-3 and V is TRBV5-3, with 12 bases that match TRBD2. TRBV5-3 is placed among ORFs of uncertain function. The CDR3 loop spans 18 amino acids. Losses at the gene ends were 8 bases for V and 4 bases for J; bases not matched to a gene: 17. The CDR3: CASPPFLAGGRDPDTQYF. The DNA of the CDR3 is TGTGCCAGCCCCCCCTTTCTAGCGGGAGGGAGAGACCCAGATACGCAGTATTTT.

The V gene is TRBV2, the J gene TRBJ1-1, with D possibly being TRBD1 (6 bases). The germline V and J ends were trimmed by 7 bases and 10 bases, with 16 bases remaining between them. This CDR3 comprises 12 residues. Germline V lookup: CDR1 SNHLY, CDR2 FYNNEI. Written as DNA, the CDR3 is TGTGCCAGCACCGAAGAGGGGGTAGGAGCTTTCTTT. Protein product: CASTEEGVGAFF.

The chain combines TRBV5-4 with TRBJ2-7; TRBD2 aligns across 8 bases. Germline values: CDR1 SGHNT, CDR2 YYREEE (reference sequence). There are 15 residues in the CDR3. Trimming took 1 base from V and 0 from J; bases not matched to a gene: 3. The CDR3 reads CASSLQRGSSYEQYF. In DNA form, the CDR3 reads TGTGCCAGCAGCTTGCAGCGGGGGAGCTCCTACGAGCAGTACTTC.

This clone occurred once. This rearrangement joins TRBV30 to TRBJ1-5, with a weak D call TRBD1 (5 bases). Trimming removed 0 bases at V and 3 bases at J, with 6 bases between. Germline-derived CDR1 and CDR2 are GTSNPN and SVGIG (reference sequence). CDR3 length: 13 amino acids. Here the CDR3 DNA reads TGTGCCTGGAGTGTACAGGACAATCAGCCCCAGCATTTT. Protein sequence: CAWSVQDNQPQHF.

The DNA of the CDR3 is TGTGCCAGCAGCTTAGTTGGGACACCGAACACTGAAGCTTTCTTT. Amino acid sequence: CASSLVGTPNTEAFF. The chain uses TRBV7-8 and TRBJ1-1; tentatively, D is TRBD1 (6 bases). The CDR3 length is 15 residues. The germline V gene has CDR1 SGHVS and CDR2 FQNEAQ. Trimming took 1 base from V and 1 from J, leaving 10 bases between them. Full variable domain (missing parts from reference TRBV7-8 and TRBJ1-1): GAGVSQSPRYKVAKRGQDVALRCDPISGHVSLFWYQQALGQGPEFLTYFQNEAQLDKSGLPSDRFFAERPEGSVSTLKIQRTQQEDSAVYLCASSLVGTPNTEAFFGQGTRLTVV.

The V and J genes are TRBV7-9 and TRBJ2-3, with D unclear. Trimming left V 1 base short and J 2 bases short, with 16 bases between. In germline, CDR1 is SEHNR, CDR2 FQNEAQ (reference sequence). This CDR3 contains 17 residues. The CDR3 sequence is CASSLVSRLGVTDTQYF. Written as DNA, the CDR3 is TGTGCCAGCAGCTTAGTGAGTAGGCTAGGAGTCACAGATACGCAGTATTTT.

V and J are TRBV28 and TRBJ1-6; D not certain. V lost 3 bases to trimming and J lost 7 bases, with 10 bases between them. Germline V gives CDR1 MDHEN, CDR2 SYDVKM. This CDR3 spans 14 amino acids. CDR3 sequence reads: CASSLHGLNSPLHF. The CDR3 DNA follows: TGTGCCAGCAGTTTGCACGGTCTGAATTCACCCCTCCACTTT.

This clone is a singleton in its sample. V and J are TRBV2 and TRBJ1-5; the D is unclear. The V and J ends lost 6 bases and 3 bases respectively, with 12 bases between them. CDR1 SNHLY and CDR2 FYNNEI come from the germline V gene. The CDR3 spans 14 residues. The CDR3 loop reads CASSVTRSNQPQHF. Here the CDR3 DNA reads TGTGCCAGCAGCGTGACACGGTCCAATCAGCCCCAGCATTTT.

V usage is TRBV5-1 and J usage is TRBJ2-7, with D possibly TRBD1 on 6 matching bases. Germline values: CDR1 SGHRS, CDR2 YFSETQ. This CDR3 is 17 amino acids long. Trimming pared 0 bases from V and 1 base from J, leaving 17 bases between. CDR3 coding DNA: TGCGCCAGCAGCTTGGCTTTGAGGGGACACACTTCCTACGAGCAGTACTTC. As protein: CASSLALRGHTSYEQYF.